This record covers a single TCR beta chain. The data are from a study of monozygotic twins with inflammatory bowel disease. TCRdb reprocessed the 5' RACE reads, with one entry per CDR3 protein and no DNA. The sample has 200,000 to 250,000 distinct CDR3 sequences, and its top ten clones hold roughly 7.1%. CDR1 and CDR2 from the germline V gene are LGHDT and YNNKEL (reference sequence). CDR3 length equals 14 residues. This chain connects TRBV3-1 to TRBJ2-5. The sequenced material came from blood. This TCR derives from a human donor with ulcerative colitis or Crohn's disease, or a healthy co-twin of an affected twin (not recorded which). The CDR3 sequence is CASSQAGSGETQYF.